At least ten counts were recorded for the clone carrying this T cell receptor beta chain. Its antigen remains unknown. This entry is derived from a study of Graves' ophthalmopathy and Graves' hyperthyroidism. Study findings and constraints: The model's ophthalmopathy progression predictions had approximately 71% sensitivity and approximately 72% specificity. With over 85% sensitivity and 70% to 82% specificity, a 13-signature model separated ophthalmopathy from stable hyperthyroidism. Among expanded thyroid clonotypes above 0.001 frequency, most also occurred in blood.

RNA transcripts provided the template for amplifying TCR beta CDR3 regions. HTBI-primed RT-PCR formed the first round, and a multiplex PCR formed the second. TCRdb ran MiXCR on the multiplex PCR reads and lists one entry per CDR3 protein. The data show around 1.1 million distinct CDR3 sequences, with approximately 35% seen just once and 11% held by the top ten. Additional autoimmune diseases, uncontrolled infections, pregnancy or lactation disqualified patients. The sequenced sample was peripheral blood or thyroid tissue (not recorded which). The TCR originated in an adult man with Graves' hyperthyroidism.

The CDR3 region is CASTSERENTGELFF. For the CDR3, the DNA is TGCGCCAGCACGTCTGAGCGGGAGAACACCGGGGAGCTGTTTTTT. The V and J genes are TRBV5-1 and TRBJ2-2, with 7 bases matching TRBD2. The V segment lost 6 bases and the J segment 1 base; nucleotides outside the gene matches: 6. This CDR3 spans 15 amino acids. Germline V CDR1 and CDR2: SGHRS, YFSETQ.